The clone carrying this T cell receptor (beta chain) was detected many times. RNA transcripts were the template for amplifying TCR beta CDR3 regions. HTBI primers were the set used in a first-round RT-PCR of the TCR CDR3. TCRdb re-analysed the multiplex PCR reads in MiXCR, keeping a single row per CDR3 protein. Of around 720,000 distinct CDR3 sequences listed, approximately 36% are singletons. This entry comes from a study of T cells in Graves' hyperthyroidism and ophthalmopathy. Germline V CDR1 and CDR2: LNHDA, SQIVND (reference sequence). CDR3 length: 12 amino acids. The V and J ends lost 3 bases and 5 bases respectively, with 2 bases between them.

The J gene is TRBJ1-6, the V gene TRBV19; no definite D call. The sample taken for sequencing was blood. The TCR comes from a woman aged 40 to 50 with Graves' hyperthyroidism. This CDR3 reads CASSINNSPLHF. In nucleotides, the CDR3 is TGTGCCAGTAGTATTAATAATTCACCCCTCCACTTT.